The clone carrying this TCR beta chain was seen a single time. Participants, 18 to 89 years old, spanned some 23 US areas. Which cohort a participant joined came from the clinical history participants gave. This entry belongs to a study of blood T cell repertoires in COVID-19. Study summary: Collection of acute and convalescent COVID-19 samples took place in the United States, Italy and Spain.

Profiled with immunoSEQ multiplex PCR; TCRdb holds only in-frame clones, not every one. The table includes 300,000 to 450,000 clones, 80% to 90% detected once. What was sequenced was PBMCs or T cells enriched from blood (not recorded which). This sequence was found in a man aged 40-55 years in a cohort exposed to, infected with or recovered from COVID-19 (not recorded which).

This CDR3 is CASSRAGTGPYEQYF. The CDR3 DNA is TGCGCCAGCAGCCGGGCCGGGACAGGACCCTACGAGCAGTACTTC. The chain recombines TRBV5-1 with TRBJ2-7, with 8 bases lining up with TRBD1. The V gene end was trimmed by 4 bases and the J gene end by 2 bases; junction bases not matched to a gene: 8. The CDR3 runs to 15 residues. Germline V CDR1 and CDR2: SGHRS, YFSETQ.